This section outlines one T cell receptor (beta chain) sequence together with its context. The method was immunoSEQ multiplex PCR; TCRdb's version includes in-frame clones alone and lacks a portion of them. The data show around 94,000 clones, approximately 80% seen once. The junction had 0 bases not matched to a gene; V was cut back by 0 bases and J by 1 base. CDR1 SGHNT and CDR2 YENEEA come from the germline V gene. The length of the CDR3 is 15 residues. These data are taken from a study of blood T cell repertoires in COVID-19. The chain carries TRBV11-3 and TRBJ2-3; 8 positions agree with TRBD2. This TCR was sampled from a man aged 60 to 69 with active or convalescent COVID-19. Sequencing was done on a sample of peripheral blood. The CDR3 nucleotides read TGTGCCAGCAGCTTAGATAGCGGGGGCACAGATACGCAGTATTTT. Protein: CASSLDSGGTDTQYF.